One and the same sample provided the 6 T cell receptor beta chains below, sequenced in a study of T cell changes during pregnancy in multiple sclerosis. Repertoires were generated with immunoSEQ multiplex PCR, while TCRdb's copy carries only in-frame clones and drops some. This sample has about 74,000 clones, with 70% to 90% found just once. Sequenced material: peripheral blood, taken before pregnancy. The receptors derive from a female donor with multiple sclerosis, enrolled in a pregnancy study.

This clone was seen more than once but under ten times. The V call is TRBV6-5, the J call TRBJ1-5; a weak D match, TRBD1 (6 bases). The germline gives CDR1 MNHEY, CDR2 SVGAGI. The CDR3 is made up of 15 amino acids. Trimming removed 0 bases at V and 7 bases at J, with 13 bases between. The CDR3 spells CASSYSIGGRQPQHF. The CDR3 DNA follows: TGTGCCAGCAGTTACTCTATTGGGGGCAGGCAGCCCCAGCATTTT.

This chain uses TRBV2 with TRBJ1-5; tentatively, D is TRBD1 (6 bases). This CDR3 is built from 15 residues. Germline V gives CDR1 SNHLY, CDR2 FYNNEI. V gave up 5 bases and J gave up 5 bases, with 16 bases separating them. The chain's CDR3 is CASSRDPGADQPQHF. The CDR3 region has the DNA TGTGCCAGCAGTCGAGATCCAGGGGCGGATCAGCCCCAGCATTTT.

This chain joins TRBV30 and TRBJ2-3; possibly TRBD1 for D (5 bases). The V gene lost 2 bases and the J gene lost 0 bases, with 6 bases spanning the gap. The length of the CDR3 is 13 residues. Germline-derived CDR1 and CDR2 are GTSNPN and SVGIG (reference sequence). The CDR3 loop is CAWSPGSTDTQYF. In DNA, the CDR3 is TGTGCCTGGAGTCCAGGGAGCACAGATACGCAGTATTTT.

Concerning this clone itself: It is unclear where the CDR3 begins or ends on the DNA, so no DNA is shown, and the CDR3 is as TCRdb lists it. The CDR3 loop reads CASSEWGEGTGNTF. The chain carries TRBV2 and TRBJ1-2; the table gives TRBD1 as D, unverified against the DNA. Germline-derived CDR1 and CDR2 are SNHLY and FYNNEI. The length of the CDR3 is 14 amino acids, counting both ends.

The chain employs TRBV7-9 and TRBJ1-4; no clear D. Deletions cut 4 bases from V and 4 bases from J, with 10 bases between. This CDR3 comprises 14 residues. Germline CDR1 SEHNR, CDR2 FQNEAQ (reference sequence). The CDR3 sequence: CASSSSAVNEKLFF. The CDR3 nucleotides are TGTGCCAGCAGCTCCTCGGCGGTTAATGAAAAACTGTTTTTT.

This clone is labeled medium-sized. The chain is built from TRBV4-2 and TRBJ2-6; the D is unclear. The CDR3 extends over 17 amino acids. V was clipped by 1 base and J by 0 bases, with 10 bases between them. The germline V gene has CDR1 LGHNA and CDR2 YNFKEQ. In DNA, the CDR3 is TGTGCCAGCAGCCAAGCTGACCTAGGCTCTGGGGCCAACGTCCTGACTTTC. It yields the protein CASSQADLGSGANVLTF.